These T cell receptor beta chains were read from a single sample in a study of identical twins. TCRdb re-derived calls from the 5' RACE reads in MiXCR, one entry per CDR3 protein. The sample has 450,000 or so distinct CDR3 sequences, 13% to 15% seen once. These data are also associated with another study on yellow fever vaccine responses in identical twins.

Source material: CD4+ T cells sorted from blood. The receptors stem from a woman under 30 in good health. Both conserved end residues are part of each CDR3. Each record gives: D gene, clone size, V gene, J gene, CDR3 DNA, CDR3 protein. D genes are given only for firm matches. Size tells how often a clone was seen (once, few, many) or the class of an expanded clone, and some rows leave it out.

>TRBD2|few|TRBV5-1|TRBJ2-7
TGCGCCAGCAGCTCGGGACTAGCGGGAGTCTCCACGCTCTACGAGCAGTACTTC
CASSSGLAGVSTLYEQYF
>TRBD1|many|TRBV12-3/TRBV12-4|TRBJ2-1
TGTGCCAGCAGTTTCGGGACAGGGGGCTGGGAGTTCTTC
CASSFGTGGWEFF
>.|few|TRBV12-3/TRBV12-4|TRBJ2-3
TGTGCCAGCACTCCCCTGACAAGCACAGATACGCAGTATTTT
CASTPLTSTDTQYF
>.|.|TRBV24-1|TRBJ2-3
TGTGCCACCAGTCAGTGCACAGATACGCAGAATTTT
CATSQCTDTQNF
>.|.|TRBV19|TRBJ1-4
TGTGCCAGTAACGATCGGGCCCGGTCGGGTGAAAAACTGTTTTTT
CASNDRARSGEKLFF
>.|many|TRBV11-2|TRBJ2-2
TGTGCCAGTAGGGTAGGACAGTCGAACACCGGGGAGCTGTTTTTT
CASRVGQSNTGELFF
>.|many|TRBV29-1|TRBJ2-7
TGCAGCGCCTCCCTGGGGCCCTACGAGCAGTACTTC
CSASLGPYEQYF
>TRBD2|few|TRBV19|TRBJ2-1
TGTGCCAGTAAGGGGGGGACTAGCGTCTACAATGAGCAGTTCTTC
CASKGGTSVYNEQFF
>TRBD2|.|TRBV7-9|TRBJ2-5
TGTGCCAGCAGCAGGGGACTAGCGGGAGGGAGACAAGAGACCCAGTACTTC
CASSRGLAGGRQETQYF
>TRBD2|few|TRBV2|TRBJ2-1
TGTGCCAGCAGCGCGGTTCTAGCGGGGTACAATGAGCAGTTCTTC
CASSAVLAGYNEQFF